Listed here are 30 T cell receptor beta chains from one sample, sequenced in a study of blood T cells in healthy people across ages. It was with a sample-barcoded 5' primer and a J-beta primer mix that a second PCR of roughly 6 to 12 cycles was run. TCRdb redid the calling of the 5' RACE reads with MiXCR, one entry per CDR3 protein. The sample has some 940,000 distinct CDR3 sequences; around 29% are singletons. Separately, the same data were catalogued under a study of T cells of mothers and their children.

The sequenced sample was blood. The origin of the receptors is a woman aged 40 to 55 in good health.

A word on this clonotype: A much larger clone differs by one base, so this may be a read error. The chain joins TRBV5-6 to TRBJ2-5; 9 positions agree with TRBD2. This CDR3 contains 16 residues. From germline, CDR1 is SGHDT and CDR2 YYEEEE. CDR3 nucleotide sequence: TGTGTCAGCAGCCCCTTAGCGGGGGTAGACCAAGAGACCCAGTACTTC. It is translated as CVSSPLAGVDQETQYF.

To note about this clonotype: A much larger clonotype is one base distant, so this may be a read error. The chain has TRBV7-6 and TRBJ2-1; 9 bases match TRBD1. This CDR3 spans 15 amino acids. Trimming at V came to 5 bases and at J to 5 bases, leaving 7 bases not matched to a gene. Germline V gene lookup returns CDR1 SGHVS and CDR2 FNYEAQ. CDR3 in DNA: TGTGCCAGCAGCCACCGGGACAGGGCCCACAATGAGCAGTTCTTC. The encoded protein is CASSHRDRAHNEQFF.

This clonotype was detected a few times. At one end the junction does not follow the germline gene, possibly because of a read error. This chain connects TRBV3-1 to TRBJ2-3; D is perhaps TRBD1 or TRBD2 (5 bases each). Looked up from germline, CDR1 is LGHDT and CDR2 is YNNKEL (reference sequence). The CDR3 has 14 amino acids. In DNA, the CDR3 is TGTGCCAGCAGCCTATTATCTAGCACAGGTACGCAGTATTTT. Translating it yields CASSLLSSTGTQYF.

This clonotype has at least ten counts. This chain links TRBV6-5 with TRBJ2-1; D is undetermined. Trimming removed 7 bases from V and 0 bases from J, with 7 bases in between. CDR3 length equals 13 residues. Germline CDR1 MNHEY, CDR2 SVGAGI. The CDR3 here is CASTRSSYNEQFF. The DNA of the CDR3 is TGTGCCAGCACTAGGAGCTCCTACAATGAGCAGTTCTTC.

For this clonotype: A single base separates this from a much larger clone, so it may be a read error. This chain connects TRBV9 to TRBJ2-3; D gene unclear. The CDR3 runs to 16 residues. The V gene lost 3 bases and the J gene lost 0 bases, with 14 bases spanning the gap. Germline V lookup: CDR1 SGDLS, CDR2 YYNGEE. The CDR3 nucleotides read TGTGCCAGCAGCGGCAGGAAAGTCATTAGCACAGATACGCAGTATTTT. It translates to CASSGRKVISTDTQYF. The whole variable domain, remainder taken from reference TRBV9 and TRBJ2-3, is DSGVTQTPKHLITATGQRVTLRCSPRSGDLSVYWYQQSLDQGLQFLIQYYNGEERAKGNILERFSAQQFPDLHSELNLSSLELGDSALYFCASSGRKVISTDTQYFGPGTRLTVL.

This clonotype was counted only a few times. The V gene is TRBV28, the J gene TRBJ1-1; TRBD1 aligns across 9 bases. After removal of 3 bases from V and 4 bases from J, the junction contained 12 bases not matched to a gene. Per the germline V gene, CDR1 is MDHEN and CDR2 is SYDVKM. This CDR3 has 17 amino acids. The CDR3 region has the DNA TGTGCCAGCAGTTTCCTAGGACAGGGGTATGAAGGCACTGAAGCTTTCTTT. Its protein product is CASSFLGQGYEGTEAFF.

Regarding this clonotype: The junction differs from germline at one of its ends, possibly a read error. The chain couples TRBV12-3 or TRBV12-4 to TRBJ2-3; D might be TRBD1 (5 bases). The CDR3 extends over 12 amino acids. The CDR3 DNA follows: TGTGCCAGCAAAGGGGTGACAGATGCGCAGTATTTT. Its protein product is CASKGVTDAQYF.

The genes are TRBV7-2 and TRBJ2-3; the match to TRBD2 covers 9 bases. Germline V gene sequence: CDR1 SGHTA, CDR2 FQGNSA. The CDR3 spans 14 residues. The trim removed 3 bases at V and 5 bases at J, leaving 3 bases unmatched. CDR3 amino acids: CASSFNSGGDTQYF. DNA of the CDR3: TGTGCCAGCAGCTTTAATAGCGGGGGAGATACGCAGTATTTT.

The chain uses TRBV4-1 and TRBJ1-1, with D perhaps TRBD1 (5 bases). Trimming pared 0 bases from V and 0 bases from J, leaving 17 bases between. This CDR3 region has 18 residues. Germline lookup yields CDR1 MGHRA and CDR2 YSYEKL. The CDR3 region is CASSQDWRTTAMNTEAFF. The CDR3 DNA sequence: TGCGCCAGCAGCCAAGATTGGAGGACAACCGCCATGAACACTGAAGCTTTCTTT.

This clonotype was counted only a few times. The rearrangement joins TRBV6-6 to TRBJ2-5; tentatively, D is TRBD1 (5 bases). The germline V gene encodes CDR1 MNHNY and CDR2 SVGAGI (reference sequence). CDR3 length: 16 amino acids. Trimming removed 2 bases at V and 2 bases at J, with 15 bases between. This CDR3 is CASSYDRQLLQETQYF. CDR3 bases: TGTGCCAGCAGTTACGATCGACAGCTCCTTCAAGAGACCCAGTACTTC.

J is TRBJ2-1 and V is TRBV11-2; the D is unclear. Matching the DNA end better, TRBJ2-7 makes the J call doubtful. Germline V lookup: CDR1 SGHAT, CDR2 FQNNGV. This CDR3 has 15 amino acids. CDR3 DNA: TGTGCCAGCAGCTTAGAGGCCCAGGTATACAATGAGCAGTACTTC. This encodes CASSLEAQVYNEQYF.

This clonotype was seen more than once but under ten times. The chain carries TRBV6-5 and TRBJ2-3; 9 nucleotides line up with TRBD2. This CDR3 spans 17 amino acids. Looked up from germline, CDR1 is MNHEY and CDR2 is SVGAGI. With 2 bases clipped from V and 2 bases from J, the junction kept 8 bases outside the gene matches. In DNA form, the CDR3 reads TGTGCCAGCAGTTACGCGAGGAGCGGGGGGCTCACAGATACGCAGTATTTT. Translating it yields CASSYARSGGLTDTQYF.

V usage is TRBV27 and J usage is TRBJ2-7; TRBD1 agrees at 7 bases. With 11 bases clipped from V and 0 bases from J, the junction kept 13 bases outside the gene matches. Germline CDR1 MNHEY, CDR2 SMNVEV (reference sequence). The length of the CDR3 is 15 residues. The CDR3: CACAKAGTDSYEQYF. The CDR3 DNA is TGTGCCTGCGCAAAAGCCGGGACAGACTCCTACGAGCAGTACTTC.

V gene TRBV7-9 combines with J gene TRBJ2-1; D not resolved. V lost 5 bases to trimming and J lost 4 bases, with 9 bases between them. The CDR3 extends over 13 amino acids. CDR1 is SEHNR, CDR2 FQNEAQ, per germline (reference sequence). CDR3 sequence: CASSMGFYNEQFF. CDR3 in DNA: TGTGCCAGCAGCATGGGCTTTTACAATGAGCAGTTCTTC.

This clonotype appeared many times. This chain joins TRBV27 and TRBJ2-7, with 9 bases aligning to TRBD1. The V gene end was trimmed by 6 bases and the J gene end by 3 bases; junction bases not matched to a gene: 6. The length of the CDR3 is 14 residues. CDR1 MNHEY and CDR2 SMNVEV come from the germline V gene (reference sequence). This chain's CDR3 is CASRLSTGGYEQYF. The DNA of the CDR3 is TGTGCCAGCAGACTGTCGACAGGGGGCTACGAGCAGTACTTC.

The rearrangement links TRBV18 to TRBJ2-7; 14 bases align to TRBD2. Germline CDR1 KGHSH, CDR2 LQKENI. V lost 4 bases, J lost 5 bases, and 4 bases stayed unmatched. The CDR3 covers 15 residues. The CDR3 sequence is CASSLRTSGGHEQYF. The CDR3 DNA reads as TGTGCCAGCTCACTTCGGACTAGCGGGGGGCACGAGCAGTACTTC.

Comment on this clonotype: A much larger clone lies a single base off, so this may be a read error. This chain connects TRBV9 to TRBJ2-7; possibly TRBD1 for D (5 bases). Germline CDR1 reads SGDLS; CDR2 reads YYNGEE. The CDR3 runs to 14 residues. The germline V and J ends were trimmed by 4 bases and 6 bases, with 17 bases remaining between them. In nucleotides, the CDR3 is TGTGCCAGCAGCACAAGAGTAGGGGCCGGCGAGCAGTACTTC. It translates to CASSTRVGAGEQYF.

This clonotype was picked up one time. In nucleotides, the CDR3 is TGTGCCAGCAGCTTTTCCGGCACGCGGTCCTACAATGAGCAGTTCTTC. Translating gives CASSFSGTRSYNEQFF. The V gene is TRBV7-6, the J gene TRBJ2-1; no clear D. Trimming took off 3 bases at V and 1 base at J, with 13 bases between the two ends. The length of the CDR3 is 16 residues. Germline CDR1 and CDR2: SGHVS and FNYEAQ.

V and J are TRBV20-1 and TRBJ1-6; weak D call: TRBD1 (5 bases). V lost 5 bases to trimming and J lost 9 bases, with 23 bases between them. This CDR3 is built from 16 residues. The germline V gene has CDR1 DFQATT and CDR2 SNEGSKA (reference sequence). CDR3 loop: CSASGGWGRVASPLHF. DNA of the CDR3: TGCAGTGCTTCGGGCGGTTGGGGCAGGGTGGCTTCACCCCTCCACTTT.

V and J are TRBV18 and TRBJ1-1, with TRBD1 matching over 8 bases. Per the germline V gene, CDR1 is KGHSH and CDR2 is LQKENI. The CDR3 consists of 16 residues. Losses at the gene ends were 1 base for V and 2 bases for J; bases not matched to a gene: 6. In nucleotides, the CDR3 is TGTGCCAGCTCACCACGACAGGGGAAGGGAAACACTGAAGCTTTCTTT. Its translation is CASSPRQGKGNTEAFF.

A few counts support this clonotype. The junction shows a germline mismatch at one end, possibly a read error. This chain connects TRBV29-1 to TRBJ2-7; 11 nucleotides line up with TRBD1. This CDR3 is 16 amino acids long. CDR1 is SQVTM, CDR2 ANQGSEA, per germline. The CDR3 region is CSVEAPGQGDLYEQYF. The CDR3 DNA reads as TGCAGCGTCGAAGCGCCGGGACAGGGGGATCTCTACGAGCAGTACTTC.

This clonotype was detected ten times or more. The J gene is TRBJ1-2, the V gene TRBV12-3 or TRBV12-4; possibly TRBD1 for D (6 bases). V was shortened by 6 bases and J by 4 bases, with 15 bases between the two germline ends. This CDR3 is 14 amino acids long. This CDR3 reads CASRPRRGRYGYTF. The CDR3 DNA follows: TGTGCCAGCAGGCCTCGCAGGGGTCGCTATGGCTACACCTTC.

Note on this clonotype: No conserved phenylalanine or tryptophan is present at the end of the CDR3, so a read error is the likely explanation. The V and J genes are TRBV9 and TRBJ2-1, with D perhaps TRBD1 (6 bases). The CDR3 has 15 residues. Germline V CDR1 and CDR2: SGDLS, YYNGEE. The germline V and J ends were trimmed by 7 bases and 0 bases, with 14 bases remaining between them. The CDR3 loop is CASSYQGSSYNEQFC. The CDR3 DNA is TGTGCCAGCTCATACCAGGGGAGCTCCTACAATGAGCAGTTCTGC.

The chain links TRBV27 to TRBJ1-1; D remains ambiguous. Germline V CDR1 and CDR2: MNHEY, SMNVEV (reference sequence). This CDR3 comprises 12 residues. V lost 11 bases and J lost 1, with 11 bases in between. CDR3 nucleotides: TGTGCCGCAAGGACGGGGAACACTGAAGCTTTCTTT. It specifies CAARTGNTEAFF.

As concerns this clonotype: The junction does not match germline at one end; this may be a read error. This chain uses TRBV6-5 with TRBJ1-5; no firm D call. Per the germline V gene, CDR1 is MNHEY and CDR2 is SVGAGI. The CDR3 runs 14 residues. The CDR3 protein is CASSRQGGDQPRHF. The CDR3 region has the DNA TGTGCCAGCAGTAGACAAGGTGGGGATCAGCCCCGGCATTTT.

This clonotype has at least ten counts. The V gene is TRBV20-1, the J gene TRBJ2-5; tentative D call: TRBD1 (5 bases). This CDR3 contains 14 residues. With 0 bases removed from V and 4 bases from J, the gap between germline ends came to 12 bases. Germline assignment: CDR1 DFQATT and CDR2 SNEGSKA (reference sequence). CDR3 DNA: TGCAGTGCTAGAGATGGAAGGGGCGCAGAGACCCAGTACTTC. This translates into CSARDGRGAETQYF.

The CDR3 here is CASSHVDFGFLSYNEQFF. Written as DNA, the CDR3 is TGCGCCAGCAGCCATGTGGATTTCGGCTTTCTCTCCTACAATGAGCAGTTCTTC. The V gene is TRBV4-1, the J gene TRBJ2-1; D call uncertain. The V end was cut by 3 bases, the J end by 0 bases, with 18 bases between. Germline V gene lookup returns CDR1 MGHRA and CDR2 YSYEKL. The CDR3 spans 18 residues.

The chain links TRBV5-1 to TRBJ1-2; TRBD1 agrees at 10 bases. This CDR3 spans 17 amino acids. The V and J ends lost 4 bases and 0 bases, in that order; junction bases with no gene match: 9. Germline lookup yields CDR1 SGHRS and CDR2 YFSETQ. The CDR3: CASSRPGTGVANYGYTF. DNA of the CDR3: TGCGCCAGCAGCCGTCCCGGGACAGGGGTAGCTAACTATGGCTACACCTTC.

The CDR3 nucleotides read TGTGCCAGCAGTTTACGGGTTGGGGGCGAGCAGTACTTC. Translation: CASSLRVGGEQYF. The chain carries TRBV27 and TRBJ2-5; the D gene could be TRBD1 or TRBD2 (5 bases each). The J call may be wrong; the DNA end is better matched by TRBJ2-7. Germline V gene sequence: CDR1 MNHEY, CDR2 SMNVEV (reference sequence). The CDR3 runs 13 residues.

J is TRBJ2-1 and V is TRBV7-8; D could derive from TRBD1 or TRBD2 (5 bases each). The CDR3 loop spans 13 amino acids. V was clipped by 4 bases and J by 9 bases, with 13 bases between them. Germline-derived CDR1 and CDR2 are SGHVS and FQNEAQ. CDR3 in DNA: TGTGCCAGCAGCTACGGGACCCCGGTTGAGCAGTTCTTC. It encodes CASSYGTPVEQFF.